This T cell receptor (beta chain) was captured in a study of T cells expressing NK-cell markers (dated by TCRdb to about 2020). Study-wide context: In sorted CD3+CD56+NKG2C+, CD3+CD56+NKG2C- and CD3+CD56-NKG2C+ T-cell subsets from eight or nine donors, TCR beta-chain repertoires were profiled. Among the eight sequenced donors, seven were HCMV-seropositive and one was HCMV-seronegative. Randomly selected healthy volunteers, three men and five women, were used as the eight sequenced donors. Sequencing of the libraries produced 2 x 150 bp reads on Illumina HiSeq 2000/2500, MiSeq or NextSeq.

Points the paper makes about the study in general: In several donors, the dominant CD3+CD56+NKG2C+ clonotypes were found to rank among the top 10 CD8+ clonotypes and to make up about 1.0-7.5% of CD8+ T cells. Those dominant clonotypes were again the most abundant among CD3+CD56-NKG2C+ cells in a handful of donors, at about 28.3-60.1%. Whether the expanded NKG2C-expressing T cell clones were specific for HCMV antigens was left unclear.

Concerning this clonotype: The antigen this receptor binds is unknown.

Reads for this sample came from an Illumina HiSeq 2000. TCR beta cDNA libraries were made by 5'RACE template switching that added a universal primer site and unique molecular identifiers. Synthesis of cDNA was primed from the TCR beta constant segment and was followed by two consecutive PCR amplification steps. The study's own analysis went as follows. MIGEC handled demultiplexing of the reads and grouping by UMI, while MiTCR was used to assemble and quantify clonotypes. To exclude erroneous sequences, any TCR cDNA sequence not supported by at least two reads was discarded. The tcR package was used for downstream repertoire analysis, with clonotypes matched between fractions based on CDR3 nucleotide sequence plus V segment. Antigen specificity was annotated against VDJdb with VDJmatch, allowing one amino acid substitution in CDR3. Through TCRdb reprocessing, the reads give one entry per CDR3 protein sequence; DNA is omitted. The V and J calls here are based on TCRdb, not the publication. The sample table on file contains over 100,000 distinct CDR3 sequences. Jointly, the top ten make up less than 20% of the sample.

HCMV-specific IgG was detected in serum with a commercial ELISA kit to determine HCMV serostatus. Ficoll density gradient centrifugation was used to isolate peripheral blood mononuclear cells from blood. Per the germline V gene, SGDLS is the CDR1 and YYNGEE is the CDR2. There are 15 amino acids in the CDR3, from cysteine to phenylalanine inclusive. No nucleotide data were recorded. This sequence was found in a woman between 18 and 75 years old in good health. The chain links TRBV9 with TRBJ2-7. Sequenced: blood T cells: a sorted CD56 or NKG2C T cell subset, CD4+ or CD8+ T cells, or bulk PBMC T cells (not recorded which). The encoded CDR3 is CASSVGGNGPYEQYF.